This T cell receptor beta chain appears in the sequencing data of a study of type 1 and type 2 diabetes patients. Details on this clonotype: Its antigen is as yet unknown.

V lost 3 bases and J 0 bases, leaving 12 bases between the germline ends. The CDR3 has 15 residues. CDR1 and CDR2 (germline): SNHLY, FYNNEI. Genomic DNA was the PCR template. The TCR beta CDR3 region was amplified using 30 forward and 13 reverse primers. TCRdb processed the multiplex PCR reads anew with MiXCR; each CDR3 protein has one entry. The sample has about 250,000 distinct CDR3 sequences; around 47% are singletons. Study-wide findings and caveats: Type 2 diabetes patients had few highly-expanded CD4+ clones, median one.

Source material: peripheral blood mononuclear cells (PBMCs). The TCR sequence derives from a man aged 18 to 29 with type 2 diabetes. The V gene is TRBV2, the J gene TRBJ2-7; a weak D match, TRBD2 (6 bases). CDR3 protein: CASSDGGMGSYEQYF. The CDR3 DNA follows: TGTGCCAGCAGTGACGGCGGGATGGGCTCCTACGAGCAGTACTTC.